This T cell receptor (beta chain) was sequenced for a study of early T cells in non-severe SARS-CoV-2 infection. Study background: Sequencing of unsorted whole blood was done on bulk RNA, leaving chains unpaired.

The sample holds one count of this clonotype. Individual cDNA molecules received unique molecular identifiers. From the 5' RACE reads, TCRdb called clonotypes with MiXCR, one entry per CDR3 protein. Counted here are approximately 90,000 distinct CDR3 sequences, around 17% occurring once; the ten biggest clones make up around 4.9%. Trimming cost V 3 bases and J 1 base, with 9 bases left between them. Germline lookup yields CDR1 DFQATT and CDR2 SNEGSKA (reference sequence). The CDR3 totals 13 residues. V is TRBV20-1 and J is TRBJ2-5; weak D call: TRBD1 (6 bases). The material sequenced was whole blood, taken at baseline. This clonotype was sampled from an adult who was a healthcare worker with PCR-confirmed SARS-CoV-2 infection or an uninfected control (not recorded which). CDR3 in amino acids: CSARRGTQETQYF. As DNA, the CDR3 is TGCAGTGCTAGGAGGGGGACCCAAGAGACCCAGTACTTC.